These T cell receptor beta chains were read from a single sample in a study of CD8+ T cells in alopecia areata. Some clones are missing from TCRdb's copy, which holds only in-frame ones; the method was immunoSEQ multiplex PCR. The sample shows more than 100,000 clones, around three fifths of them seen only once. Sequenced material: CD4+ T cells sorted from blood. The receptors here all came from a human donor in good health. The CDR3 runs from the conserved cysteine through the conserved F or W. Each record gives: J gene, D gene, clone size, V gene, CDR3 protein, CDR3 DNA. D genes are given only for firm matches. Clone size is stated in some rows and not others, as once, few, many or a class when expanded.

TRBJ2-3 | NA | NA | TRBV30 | CAWGTGDTQYF | TGTGCCTGGGGTACCGGAGATACGCAGTATTTT
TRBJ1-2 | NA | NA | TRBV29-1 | CSVKGRMNYGYTF | TGCAGCGTTAAGGGACGGATGAACTATGGCTACACCTTC
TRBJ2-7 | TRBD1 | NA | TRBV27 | CASSLGQGAGEQYF | TGTGCCAGCAGTTTGGGTCAGGGGGCTGGGGAGCAGTACTTC
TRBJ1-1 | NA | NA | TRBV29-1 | CSVGPSNTEAFF | TGCAGCGTGGGACCGTCCAACACTGAAGCTTTCTTT
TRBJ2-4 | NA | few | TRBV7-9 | CASSLGGAQNIQYF | TGTGCCAGCAGCTTAGGCGGGGCCCAAAACATTCAGTACTTC
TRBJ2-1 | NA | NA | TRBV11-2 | CASSSSRPNEQFF | TGTGCCAGCAGCTCAAGTAGGCCGAATGAGCAGTTCTTC
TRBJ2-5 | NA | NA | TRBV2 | CASSESHSQETQYF | TGTGCCAGCAGTGAATCTCACAGCCAAGAGACCCAGTACTTC
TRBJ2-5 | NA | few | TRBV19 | CASSNWETQYF | TGTGCCAGTAGTAACTGGGAGACCCAGTACTTC
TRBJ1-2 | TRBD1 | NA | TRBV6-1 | CASSEEETGPYYGYTF | TGTGCCAGCAGTGAAGAAGAGACAGGGCCATACTATGGCTACACCTTC
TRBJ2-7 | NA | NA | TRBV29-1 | CSFMSQSYEQYF | TGCAGCTTCATGTCCCAATCCTACGAGCAGTACTTC
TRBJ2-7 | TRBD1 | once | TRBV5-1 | CASRRDRDYEQYF | TGCGCCAGCAGGCGGGACAGGGACTACGAGCAGTACTTC
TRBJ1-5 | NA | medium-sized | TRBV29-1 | CSVAQGILGNQPQHF | TGCAGCGTTGCGCAAGGGATTTTGGGCAATCAGCCCCAGCATTTT
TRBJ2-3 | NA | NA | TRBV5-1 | CASSLPLGDTQYF | TGCGCCAGCAGCCTCCCCCTCGGGGATACGCAGTATTTT
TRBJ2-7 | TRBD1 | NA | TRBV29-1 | CSVVGQGTEQYF | TGCAGCGTTGTTGGACAGGGGACCGAGCAGTACTTC
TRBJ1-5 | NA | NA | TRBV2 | CASSQTGVEPQHF | TGTGCCAGCAGTCAGACAGGAGTGGAGCCCCAGCATTTT
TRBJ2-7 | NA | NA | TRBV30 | CAWSRYYEQYF | TGTGCCTGGAGTAGATACTACGAGCAGTACTTC
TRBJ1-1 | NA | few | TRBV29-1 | CSAGQGGTEAFF | TGCAGCGCCGGCCAGGGCGGCACTGAAGCTTTCTTT
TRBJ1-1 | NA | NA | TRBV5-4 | CASSDYRRVSTEAFF | TGTGCCAGCAGCGACTACAGGAGGGTCAGCACTGAAGCTTTCTTT
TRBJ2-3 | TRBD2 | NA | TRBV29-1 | CSVETSGGLTDTQYF | TGCAGCGTTGAAACTAGCGGGGGACTCACAGATACGCAGTATTTT
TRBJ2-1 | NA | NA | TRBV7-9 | CASGGIFNEQFF | TGTGCCAGCGGAGGGATCTTCAATGAGCAGTTCTTC
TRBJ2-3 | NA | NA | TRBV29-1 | CSVDRSQGVGTDTQYF | TGCAGCGTTGACCGCTCACAGGGCGTCGGCACAGATACGCAGTATTTT
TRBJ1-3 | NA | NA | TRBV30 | CAWSRGGNTIYF | TGTGCCTGGAGCAGGGGAGGAAACACCATATATTTT
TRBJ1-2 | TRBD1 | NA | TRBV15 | CATSRGGQGGYGYTF | TGTGCCACCAGCAGAGGAGGACAGGGGGGTTATGGCTACACCTTC
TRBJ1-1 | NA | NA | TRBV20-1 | CSASPGNRVFF | TGCAGTGCTAGTCCCGGGAATCGGGTTTTCTTT
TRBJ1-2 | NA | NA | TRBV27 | CASSLLPHYGYTF | TGTGCCAGCAGTTTACTCCCTCATTATGGCTACACCTTC
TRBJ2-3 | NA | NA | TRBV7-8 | CASSWGADTQYF | TGTGCCAGCAGCTGGGGCGCAGATACGCAGTATTTT
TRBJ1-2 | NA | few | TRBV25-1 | CASSEYLEGPGDGYTF | TGTGCCAGCAGTGAATATCTAGAGGGCCCAGGGGATGGCTACACCTTC